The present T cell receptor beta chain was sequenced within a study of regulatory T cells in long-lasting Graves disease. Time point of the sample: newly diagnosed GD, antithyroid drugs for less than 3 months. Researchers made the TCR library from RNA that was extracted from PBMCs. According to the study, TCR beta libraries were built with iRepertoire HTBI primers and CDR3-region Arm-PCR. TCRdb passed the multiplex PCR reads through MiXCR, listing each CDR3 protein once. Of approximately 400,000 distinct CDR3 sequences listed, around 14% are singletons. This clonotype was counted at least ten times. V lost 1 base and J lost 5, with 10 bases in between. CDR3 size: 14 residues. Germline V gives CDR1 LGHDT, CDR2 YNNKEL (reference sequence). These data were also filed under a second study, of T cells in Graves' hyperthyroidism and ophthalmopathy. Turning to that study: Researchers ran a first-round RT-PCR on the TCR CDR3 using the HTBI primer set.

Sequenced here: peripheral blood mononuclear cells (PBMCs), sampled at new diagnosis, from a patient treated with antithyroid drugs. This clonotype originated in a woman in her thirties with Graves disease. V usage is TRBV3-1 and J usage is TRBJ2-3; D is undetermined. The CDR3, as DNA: TGTGCCAGCAGCCAAGGAACAGTCGGAGATACGCAGTATTTT. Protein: CASSQGTVGDTQYF.